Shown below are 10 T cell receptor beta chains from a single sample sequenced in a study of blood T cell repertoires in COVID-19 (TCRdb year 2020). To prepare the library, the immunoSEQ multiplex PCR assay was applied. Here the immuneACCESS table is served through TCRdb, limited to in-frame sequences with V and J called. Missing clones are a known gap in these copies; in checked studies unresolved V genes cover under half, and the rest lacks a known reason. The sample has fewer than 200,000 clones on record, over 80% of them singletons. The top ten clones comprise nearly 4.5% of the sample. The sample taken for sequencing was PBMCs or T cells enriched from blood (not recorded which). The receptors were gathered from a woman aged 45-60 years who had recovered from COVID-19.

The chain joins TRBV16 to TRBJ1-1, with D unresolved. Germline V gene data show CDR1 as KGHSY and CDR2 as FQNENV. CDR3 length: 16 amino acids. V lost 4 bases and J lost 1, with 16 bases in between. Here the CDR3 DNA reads TGTGCCAGCAGCCTCCCCCCGCAGGCGTCGAACACTGAAGCTTTCTTT. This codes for CASSLPPQASNTEAFF.

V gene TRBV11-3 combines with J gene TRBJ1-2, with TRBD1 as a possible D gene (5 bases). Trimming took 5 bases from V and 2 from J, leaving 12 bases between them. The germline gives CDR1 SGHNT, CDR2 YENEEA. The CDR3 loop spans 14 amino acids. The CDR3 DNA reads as TGTGCCAGCAGCCCGGGGGAGACCAACTATGGCTACACCTTC. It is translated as CASSPGETNYGYTF.

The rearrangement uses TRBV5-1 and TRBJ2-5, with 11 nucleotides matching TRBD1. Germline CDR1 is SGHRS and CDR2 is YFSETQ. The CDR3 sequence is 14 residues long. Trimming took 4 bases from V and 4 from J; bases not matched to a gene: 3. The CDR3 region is CASSGQGAGETQYF. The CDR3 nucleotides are TGCGCCAGCAGCGGACAGGGGGCGGGAGAGACCCAGTACTTC.

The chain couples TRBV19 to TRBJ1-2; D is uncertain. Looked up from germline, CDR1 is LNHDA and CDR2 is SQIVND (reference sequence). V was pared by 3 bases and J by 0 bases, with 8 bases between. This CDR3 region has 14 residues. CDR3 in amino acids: CASSIRGSNYGYTF. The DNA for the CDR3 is TGTGCCAGTAGTATTCGGGGATCTAACTATGGCTACACCTTC.

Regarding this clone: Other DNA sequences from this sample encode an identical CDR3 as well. The chain's CDR3 is CASSLTGGRTEAFF. DNA for the CDR3: TGTGCCAGCAGCTTGACAGGGGGCAGGACTGAAGCTTTCTTT. The gene calls are TRBV7-9 and TRBJ1-1; 10 bases line up with TRBD1. Per the germline V gene, CDR1 is SEHNR and CDR2 is FQNEAQ (reference sequence). Trimming removed 3 bases from V and 5 bases from J; junction bases left unmatched: 3. There are 14 residues in the CDR3.

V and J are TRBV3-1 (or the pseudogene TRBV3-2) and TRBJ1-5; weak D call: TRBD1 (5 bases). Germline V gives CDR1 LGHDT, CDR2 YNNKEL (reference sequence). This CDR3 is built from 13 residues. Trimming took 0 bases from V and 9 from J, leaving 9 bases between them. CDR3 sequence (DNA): TGTGCCAGCAGCCAAGATCCAGGGATGCCCCAGCATTTT. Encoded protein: CASSQDPGMPQHF.

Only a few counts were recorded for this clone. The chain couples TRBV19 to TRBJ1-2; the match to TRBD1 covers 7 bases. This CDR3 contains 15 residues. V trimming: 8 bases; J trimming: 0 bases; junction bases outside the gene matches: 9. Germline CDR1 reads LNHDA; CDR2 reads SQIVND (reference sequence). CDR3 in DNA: TGTGCCAGTGTACGACCGGGACAGACTAACTATGGCTACACCTTC. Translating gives CASVRPGQTNYGYTF. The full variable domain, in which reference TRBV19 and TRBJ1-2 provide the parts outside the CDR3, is DGGITQSPKYLFRKEGQNVTLSCEQNLNHDAMYWYRQDPGQGLRLIYYSQIVNDFQKGDIAEGYSVSREKKESFPLTVTSAQKNPTAFYLCASVRPGQTNYGYTFGSGTRLTVV.

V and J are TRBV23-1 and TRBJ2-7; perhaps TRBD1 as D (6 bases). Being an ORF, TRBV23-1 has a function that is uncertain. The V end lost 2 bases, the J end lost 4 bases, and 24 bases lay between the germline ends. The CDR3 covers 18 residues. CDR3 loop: CASSQIRSSQGLPYEQYV. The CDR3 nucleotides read TGCGCCAGCAGTCAAATCCGATCATCACAGGGTCTCCCTTACGAGCAGTACGTC.

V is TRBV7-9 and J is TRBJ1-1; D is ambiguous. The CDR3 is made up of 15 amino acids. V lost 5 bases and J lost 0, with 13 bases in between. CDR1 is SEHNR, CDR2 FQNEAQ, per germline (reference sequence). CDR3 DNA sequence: TGTGCCAGCAGCCGCCTTGAGGCCATGAACACTGAAGCTTTCTTT. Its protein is CASSRLEAMNTEAFF.

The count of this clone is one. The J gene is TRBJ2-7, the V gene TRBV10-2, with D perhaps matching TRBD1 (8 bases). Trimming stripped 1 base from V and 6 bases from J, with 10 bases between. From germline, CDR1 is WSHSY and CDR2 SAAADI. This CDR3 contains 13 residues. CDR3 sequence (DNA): TGCGCCAGCAGTGAGTACAGGGGGGGCGAGCAGTACGTC. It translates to CASSEYRGGEQYV.